Shown below are 24 T cell receptor beta chains from a single sample sequenced in a study of blood T cell repertoires in COVID-19. TCRdb keeps only in-frame clones here, not all; method: immunoSEQ multiplex PCR. This sample has 99,000 or so clones, with 84% found just once. Specimen: peripheral blood. These receptors were obtained from an older man with active or convalescent COVID-19.

V usage is TRBV18 and J usage is TRBJ2-2, with a possible D match to TRBD1 (6 bases). V lost 3 bases, J lost 1 base, and 12 bases lay in between. In germline, CDR1 is KGHSH, CDR2 LQKENI. The CDR3 runs 16 residues. The CDR3 loop reads CASSPRQALNTGELFF. The CDR3 bases are TGTGCCAGCTCACCGCGACAGGCCCTGAACACCGGGGAGCTGTTTTTT.

The chain combines TRBV7-2 with TRBJ2-4, with D maybe TRBD2 (6 bases). The CDR3 covers 15 residues. Trimming stripped 0 bases from V and 7 bases from J, with 13 bases between. The germline gives CDR1 SGHTA, CDR2 FQGNSA. The CDR3 DNA is TGTGCCAGCAGCTTAGCCGCGCGGAGGGAGAACATTCAGTACTTC. This gives the protein CASSLAARRENIQYF.

The chain links TRBV6-1 to TRBJ1-5; the D is unclear. V lost 0 bases, J lost 2 bases, and 17 bases lay in between. CDR1 is MNHNS and CDR2 is SASEGT in the germline V gene. The CDR3 spans 18 residues. The CDR3 is CASSEAVERGIGNQPQHF. As DNA, the CDR3 is TGTGCCAGCAGTGAAGCGGTTGAGCGGGGAATTGGCAATCAGCCCCAGCATTTT.

The genes are TRBV30 and TRBJ1-6, with TRBD1 as a possible D gene (5 bases). This CDR3 is 15 amino acids long. The germline V gene encodes CDR1 GTSNPN and CDR2 SVGIG (reference sequence). The V and J ends lost 5 bases and 4 bases respectively, with 15 bases between them. CDR3 nucleotides: TGTGCCTGGTCGGGAGGGGCGGCTTATAATTCACCCCTCCACTTT. Its translation: CAWSGGAAYNSPLHF. Full variable domain (remainder filled in from reference TRBV30 and TRBJ1-6): SQTIHQWPATLVQPVGSPLSLECTVEGTSNPNLYWYRQAAGRGLQLLFYSVGIGQISSEVPQNLSASRPQDRQFILSSKKLLLSDSGFYLCAWSGGAAYNSPLHFGNGTRLTVT.

V gene TRBV4-1 combines with J gene TRBJ1-4; a weak D match, TRBD1 (6 bases). V was clipped by 1 base and J by 5 bases, with 8 bases between them. CDR1 and CDR2 (germline): MGHRA, YSYEKL. The CDR3 consists of 14 residues. CDR3 in DNA: TGCGCCAGCAGCCAAGTTGGACAGAATGAAAAACTGTTTTTT. Translated, it gives CASSQVGQNEKLFF.

This sequence joins TRBV3-1 (or the pseudogene TRBV3-2) and TRBJ1-6; D is uncertain. V shed 1 base and J shed 3 bases, with 10 bases lying between them. The germline V gene encodes CDR1 LGHDT and CDR2 YNNKEL (reference sequence). This CDR3 spans 16 amino acids. CDR3 region: CASSQVGRIYNSPLHF. The CDR3, as DNA: TGTGCCAGCAGCCAAGTCGGGAGAATCTATAATTCACCCCTCCACTTT.

The rearrangement links TRBV12-3 or TRBV12-4 to TRBJ1-1, with D tentatively TRBD1 (6 bases). V was shortened by 2 bases and J by 8 bases, with 9 bases between the two germline ends. CDR3 length: 12 residues. CDR3 coding DNA: TGTGCCAGCAGTTTATCGGGGGGCGAAGCTTTCTTT. Translation: CASSLSGGEAFF.

The V call is TRBV2, the J call TRBJ1-1, with D perhaps matching TRBD1 (6 bases). This CDR3 is built from 13 residues. Trimming took off 6 bases at V and 1 base at J, with 9 bases between the two ends. Germline V lookup: CDR1 SNHLY, CDR2 FYNNEI. The CDR3 loop is CASSLQGNTEAFF. In DNA form, the CDR3 reads TGTGCCAGCAGCCTACAGGGGAACACTGAAGCTTTCTTT.

This clone was counted a single time. This chain connects TRBV21-1 to TRBJ1-2; the tabulated D call, TRBD1, remains unverified against the DNA. TRBV21-1 is classified as a pseudogene. The CDR3 runs to 16 residues. CDR3 coding DNA: TGTGCCAGCAGCCCCCTCGCCGGGACAGGGGTTTGCGGCTACACCTTC. Translation gives CASSPLAGTGVCGYTF.

This sequence joins TRBV28 and TRBJ1-4; tentative D call: TRBD1 (5 bases). Germline CDR1 MDHEN, CDR2 SYDVKM. The germline V and J ends were trimmed by 4 bases and 0 bases, with 9 bases remaining between them. This CDR3 spans 15 amino acids. CDR3: CASSYGGATNEKLFF. The DNA of the CDR3 is TGTGCCAGCAGTTATGGGGGGGCAACTAATGAAAAACTGTTTTTT.

This clone has just one count. The J gene is TRBJ2-3, the V gene TRBV5-4, with 7 bases lining up with TRBD1. CDR3 size: 14 residues. V dropped 10 bases and J dropped 3; count of bases not matched to a gene: 11. Germline CDR1 and CDR2: SGHNT and YYREEE (reference sequence). The CDR3 DNA follows: TGTGCCTCAAACAGGGGCCCCCGTACAGATACGCAGTATTTT. Translation gives CASNRGPRTDTQYF.

V is TRBV3-1 (or the pseudogene TRBV3-2) and J is TRBJ2-3; 16 nucleotides agree with TRBD2. The junction had 4 bases not matched to a gene; V was cut back by 1 base and J by 3 bases. The CDR3 loop spans 18 amino acids. Germline CDR1 is LGHDT and CDR2 is YNNKEL (reference sequence). The CDR3 sequence is CASSQVGLAGGPTDTQYF. CDR3 nucleotide sequence: TGTGCCAGCAGCCAAGTGGGACTAGCGGGGGGGCCTACAGATACGCAGTATTTT.

The rearrangement links TRBV7-9 to TRBJ1-6, with 7 bases fitting TRBD1. The V segment lost 9 bases and the J segment 5 bases; nucleotides outside the gene matches: 4. The germline V gene has CDR1 SEHNR and CDR2 FQNEAQ (reference sequence). CDR3 length: 13 residues. CDR3 nucleotides: TGTGCCAGTACGGGACAGAATAATTCACCCCTCCACTTT. It translates to CASTGQNNSPLHF.

This rearrangement joins TRBV27 to TRBJ2-1; D possibly corresponds to TRBD1 (6 bases). Germline V gives CDR1 MNHEY, CDR2 SMNVEV (reference sequence). Trimming pared 1 base from V and 8 bases from J, leaving 9 bases between. The CDR3 contains 13 residues. This chain's CDR3 is CASSLYRADEQFF. In DNA, the CDR3 is TGTGCCAGCAGTTTATACAGGGCTGATGAGCAGTTCTTC.

This clone was observed a handful of times. The CDR3 DNA reads as TGTGCCAGCACCAACGGGGTTTACGAGCAGTACTTC. Protein product: CASTNGVYEQYF. This chain links TRBV11-3 with TRBJ2-7, with D possibly being TRBD2 (5 bases). V was cut by 7 bases and J by 4 bases, with 11 bases left in between. Looked up from germline, CDR1 is SGHNT and CDR2 is YENEEA. The CDR3 loop spans 12 amino acids.

This clone was seen more than once but under ten times. The chain carries TRBV10-3 and TRBJ1-2; no firm D call. Germline CDR1 and CDR2: ENHRY and SYGVKD. The ends were cut back, 7 bases at V and 7 bases at J, with 10 bases in the middle. CDR3 length: 11 amino acids. The CDR3 region is CAIIPGIGYTF. CDR3 coding DNA: TGTGCCATCATCCCCGGGATTGGCTACACCTTC.

V is TRBV19 and J is TRBJ1-1, with D maybe TRBD1 (5 bases). The CDR3 covers 15 residues. V shed 6 bases and J shed 1 base, with 15 bases lying between them. CDR1 is LNHDA and CDR2 is SQIVND in the germline V gene (reference sequence). The CDR3 nucleotides are TGTGCCAGTAGACCTCACAGGACGGGGAACACTGAAGCTTTCTTT. Translation gives CASRPHRTGNTEAFF.

This clone was counted a few times. This chain connects TRBV7-3 to TRBJ2-1, with D uncertain. The germline gives CDR1 SGHTA, CDR2 FQGTGA. The CDR3 is 12 amino acids. Trimming cost V 5 bases and J 10 bases, with 12 bases left between them. CDR3 loop: CASSTARSEQFF. The CDR3 coding sequence is TGTGCCAGCAGCACAGCCCGGTCGGAGCAGTTCTTC.

The CDR3 loop reads CATSLFTPGSEQYF. The CDR3 region has the DNA TGTGCCACCAGCCTCTTTACGCCGGGGTCCGAGCAGTACTTC. The V call is TRBV15, the J call TRBJ2-7; D is possibly TRBD2 (5 bases). The V end was cut by 5 bases, the J end by 6 bases, with 17 bases between. Germline V CDR1 and CDR2: LNHNV, YYDKDF (reference sequence). This CDR3 is 14 amino acids long.

The chain uses TRBV18 and TRBJ2-6, with D perhaps TRBD1 (6 bases). The V gene's germline CDR1 is KGHSH and CDR2 LQKENI. V dropped 4 bases and J dropped 0 bases, with 13 bases sitting between them. The CDR3 consists of 17 residues. CDR3 amino acids: CASSLIRQDSGANVLTF. CDR3 in DNA: TGTGCCAGCTCACTAATCCGACAGGACTCTGGGGCCAACGTCCTGACTTTC.

The chain combines TRBV5-1 with TRBJ2-7; D is ambiguous. Trimming removed 3 bases at V and 2 bases at J, with 6 bases between. This CDR3 has 12 residues. Germline assignment: CDR1 SGHRS and CDR2 YFSETQ. CDR3 residues: CASSSAAYEQYF. In DNA, the CDR3 is TGCGCCAGCAGCTCGGCGGCCTACGAGCAGTACTTC.

The V call is TRBV25-1, the J call TRBJ2-2; 11 bases agree with TRBD2. V shed 7 bases and J 6 bases; nucleotides not matched to a gene: 4. The CDR3 runs 14 residues. Per the germline V gene, CDR1 is MGHDK and CDR2 is SYGVNS. The CDR3 loop is CASTTSGGSGELFF. In DNA, the CDR3 is TGTGCCAGCACCACTAGCGGGGGATCCGGGGAGCTGTTTTTT.

V gene TRBV5-1 combines with J gene TRBJ2-5; D gene ambiguous. Per germline, CDR1 SGHRS and CDR2 YFSETQ. The ends were cut back, 5 bases at V and 5 bases at J, with 7 bases in the middle. The CDR3 runs 11 residues. The CDR3 nucleotides are TGCGCCAGCAGGAGGAGCGAGACCCAGTACTTC. It specifies CASRRSETQYF.

This clone was detected only once. The chain joins TRBV28 to TRBJ2-5; 11 bases are shared with TRBD2. The CDR3 covers 15 residues. Per the germline V gene, CDR1 is MDHEN and CDR2 is SYDVKM. After removal of 4 bases from V and 5 bases from J, the junction contained 6 bases not matched to a gene. The CDR3 sequence: CASSSLAGGGETQYF. As DNA, the CDR3 is TGTGCCAGCAGTTCCCTAGCGGGGGGTGGCGAGACCCAGTACTTC.